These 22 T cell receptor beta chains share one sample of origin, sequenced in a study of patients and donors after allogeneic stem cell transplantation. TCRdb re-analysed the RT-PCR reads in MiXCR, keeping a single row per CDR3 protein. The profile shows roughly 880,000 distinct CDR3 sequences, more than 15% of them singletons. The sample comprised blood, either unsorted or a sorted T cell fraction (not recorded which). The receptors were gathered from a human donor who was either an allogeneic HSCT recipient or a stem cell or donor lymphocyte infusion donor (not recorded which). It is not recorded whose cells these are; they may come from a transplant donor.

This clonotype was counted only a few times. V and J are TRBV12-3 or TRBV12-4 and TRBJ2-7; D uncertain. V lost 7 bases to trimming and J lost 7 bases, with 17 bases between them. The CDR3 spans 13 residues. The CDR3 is CASTPRSDEEQYF. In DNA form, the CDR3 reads TGTGCCAGCACCCCGAGGTCCGACGAAGAGCAGTACTTC.

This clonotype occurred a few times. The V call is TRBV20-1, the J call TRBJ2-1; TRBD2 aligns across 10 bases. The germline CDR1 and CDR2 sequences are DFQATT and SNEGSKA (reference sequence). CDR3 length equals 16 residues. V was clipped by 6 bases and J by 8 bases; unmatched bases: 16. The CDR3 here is CSATTIKRGGLHEQFF. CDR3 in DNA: TGCAGTGCAACGACAATCAAGCGGGGGGGCCTACATGAGCAGTTCTTC.

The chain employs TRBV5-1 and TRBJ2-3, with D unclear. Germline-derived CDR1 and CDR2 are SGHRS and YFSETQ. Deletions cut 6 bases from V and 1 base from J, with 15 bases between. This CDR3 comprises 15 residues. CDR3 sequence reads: CASILPRRGTDTQYF. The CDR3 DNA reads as TGCGCCAGCATACTCCCCCGCCGGGGCACAGATACGCAGTATTTT.

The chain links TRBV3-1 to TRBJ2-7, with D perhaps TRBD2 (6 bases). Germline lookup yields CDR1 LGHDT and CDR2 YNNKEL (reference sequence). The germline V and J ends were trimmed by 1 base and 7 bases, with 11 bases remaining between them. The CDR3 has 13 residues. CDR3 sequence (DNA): TGTGCCAGCAGCCAAGGGCTAGCGCCGGAGCAGTACTTC. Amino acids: CASSQGLAPEQYF.

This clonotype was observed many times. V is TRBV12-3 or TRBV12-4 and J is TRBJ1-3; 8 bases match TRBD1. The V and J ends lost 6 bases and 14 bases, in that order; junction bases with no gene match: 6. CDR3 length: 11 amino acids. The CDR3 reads CASRVGQGLYF. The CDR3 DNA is TGTGCCAGCAGAGTCGGACAGGGTCTATATTTT.

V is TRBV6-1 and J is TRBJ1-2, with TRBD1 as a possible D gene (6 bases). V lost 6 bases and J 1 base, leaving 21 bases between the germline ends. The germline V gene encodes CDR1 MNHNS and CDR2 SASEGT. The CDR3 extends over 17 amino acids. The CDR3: CASRTGTLQPINYGYTF. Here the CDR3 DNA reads TGTGCCAGCAGAACCGGGACACTTCAACCCATTAACTATGGCTACACCTTC.

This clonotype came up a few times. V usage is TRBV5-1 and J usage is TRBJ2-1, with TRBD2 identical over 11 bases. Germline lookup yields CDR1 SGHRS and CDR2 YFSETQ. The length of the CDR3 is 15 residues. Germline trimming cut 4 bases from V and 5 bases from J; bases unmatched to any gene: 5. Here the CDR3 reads CASSRIAGGDNEQFF. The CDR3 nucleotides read TGCGCCAGCAGCCGGATAGCGGGGGGGGACAATGAGCAGTTCTTC.

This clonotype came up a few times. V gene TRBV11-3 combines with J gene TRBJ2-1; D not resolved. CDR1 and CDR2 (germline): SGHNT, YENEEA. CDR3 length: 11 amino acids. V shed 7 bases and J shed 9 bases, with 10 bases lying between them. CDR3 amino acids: CASILDGEQFF. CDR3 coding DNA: TGTGCCAGCATCCTAGACGGTGAGCAGTTCTTC.

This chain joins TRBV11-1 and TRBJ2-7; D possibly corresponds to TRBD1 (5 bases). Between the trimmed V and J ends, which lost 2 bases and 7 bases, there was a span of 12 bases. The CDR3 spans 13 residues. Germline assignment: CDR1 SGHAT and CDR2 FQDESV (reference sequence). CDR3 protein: CASSLQGTEEQYF. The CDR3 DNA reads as TGTGCCAGCAGCTTACAGGGAACTGAGGAGCAGTACTTC.

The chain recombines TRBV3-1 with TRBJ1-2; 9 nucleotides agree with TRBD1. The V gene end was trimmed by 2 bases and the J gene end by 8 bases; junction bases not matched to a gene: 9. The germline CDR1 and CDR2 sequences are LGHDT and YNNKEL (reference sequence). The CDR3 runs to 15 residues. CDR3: CASSQPDRGTTGYTF. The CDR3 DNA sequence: TGTGCCAGCAGCCAACCGGACAGGGGAACGACCGGCTACACCTTC.

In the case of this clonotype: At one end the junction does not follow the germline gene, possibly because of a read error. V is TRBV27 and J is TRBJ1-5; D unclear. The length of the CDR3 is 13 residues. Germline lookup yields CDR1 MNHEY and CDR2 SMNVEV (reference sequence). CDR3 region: CASSLLSNQPHHF. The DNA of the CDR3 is TGTGCCAGCAGTTTACTAAGCAATCAGCCCCATCATTTT.

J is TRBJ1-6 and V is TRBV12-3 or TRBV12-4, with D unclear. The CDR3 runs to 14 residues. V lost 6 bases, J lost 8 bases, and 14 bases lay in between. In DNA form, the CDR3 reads TGTGCCAGCAGCCCAACCAAGACACATTCACCCCTCCACTTT. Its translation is CASSPTKTHSPLHF.

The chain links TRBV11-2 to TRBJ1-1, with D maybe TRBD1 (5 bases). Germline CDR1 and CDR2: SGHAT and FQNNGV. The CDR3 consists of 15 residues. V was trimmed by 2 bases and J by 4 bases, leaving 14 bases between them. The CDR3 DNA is TGTGCCAGCAGCTTACTTCGGGGGAAGGGCACTGAAGCTTTCTTT. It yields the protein CASSLLRGKGTEAFF.

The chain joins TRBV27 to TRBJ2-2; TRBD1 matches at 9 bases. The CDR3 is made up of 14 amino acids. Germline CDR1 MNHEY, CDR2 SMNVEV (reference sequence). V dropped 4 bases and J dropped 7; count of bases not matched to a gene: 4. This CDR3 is CASSSGQGFGELFF. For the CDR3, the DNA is TGTGCCAGCAGTTCGGGACAGGGATTCGGGGAGCTGTTTTTT.

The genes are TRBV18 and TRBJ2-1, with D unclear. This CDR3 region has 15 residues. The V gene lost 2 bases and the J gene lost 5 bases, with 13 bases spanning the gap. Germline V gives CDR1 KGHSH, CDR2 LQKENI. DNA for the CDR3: TGTGCCAGCTCACCAAAGGAGACCCTTAACAATGAGCAGTTCTTC. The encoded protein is CASSPKETLNNEQFF.

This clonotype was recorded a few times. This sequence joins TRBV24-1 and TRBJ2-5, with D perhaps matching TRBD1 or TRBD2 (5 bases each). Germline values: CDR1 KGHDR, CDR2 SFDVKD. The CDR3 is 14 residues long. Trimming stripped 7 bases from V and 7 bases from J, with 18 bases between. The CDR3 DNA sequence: TGTGCCACCAGCAATAGGGGTGGGAGCGGGACCCAGTACTTC. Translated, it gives CATSNRGGSGTQYF.

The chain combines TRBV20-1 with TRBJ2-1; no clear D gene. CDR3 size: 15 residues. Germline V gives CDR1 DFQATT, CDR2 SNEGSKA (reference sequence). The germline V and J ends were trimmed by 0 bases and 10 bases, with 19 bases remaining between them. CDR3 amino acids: CSARDPYRLTIEQFF. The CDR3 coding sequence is TGCAGTGCTAGAGATCCCTACCGACTGACAATAGAGCAGTTCTTC.

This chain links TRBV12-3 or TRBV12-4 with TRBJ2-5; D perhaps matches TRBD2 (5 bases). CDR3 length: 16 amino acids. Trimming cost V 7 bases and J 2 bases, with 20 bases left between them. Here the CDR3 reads CASNKPDSPGQETQYF. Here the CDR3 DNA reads TGTGCCAGCAATAAACCGGACTCCCCGGGGCAAGAGACCCAGTACTTC.

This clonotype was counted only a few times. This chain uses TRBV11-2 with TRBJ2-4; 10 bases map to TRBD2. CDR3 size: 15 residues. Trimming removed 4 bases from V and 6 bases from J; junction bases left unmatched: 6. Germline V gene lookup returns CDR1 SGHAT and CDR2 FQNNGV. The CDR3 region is CASSSAAGGGNIQYF. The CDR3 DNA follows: TGTGCCAGCAGCTCGGCAGCGGGAGGGGGAAACATTCAGTACTTC.

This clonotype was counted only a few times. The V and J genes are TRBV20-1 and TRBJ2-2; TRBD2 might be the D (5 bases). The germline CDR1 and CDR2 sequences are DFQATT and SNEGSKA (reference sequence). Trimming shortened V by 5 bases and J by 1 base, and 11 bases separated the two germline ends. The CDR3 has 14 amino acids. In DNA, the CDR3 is TGCAGTGCTCCGGGGTCAGGGAACACCGGGGAGCTGTTTTTT. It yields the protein CSAPGSGNTGELFF.

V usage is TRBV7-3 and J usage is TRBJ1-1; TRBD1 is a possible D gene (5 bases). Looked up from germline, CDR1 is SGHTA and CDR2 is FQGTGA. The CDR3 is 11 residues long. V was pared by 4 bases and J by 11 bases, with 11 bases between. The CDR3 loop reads CASSSGGRAFF. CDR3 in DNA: TGTGCCAGCAGCTCTGGGGGGAGGGCTTTCTTT.

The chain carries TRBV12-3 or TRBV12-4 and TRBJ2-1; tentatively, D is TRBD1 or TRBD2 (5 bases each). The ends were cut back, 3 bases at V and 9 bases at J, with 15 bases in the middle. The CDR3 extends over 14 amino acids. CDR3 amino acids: CASSFRGSRGEQFF. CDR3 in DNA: TGTGCCAGCAGTTTCCGGGGCTCCCGAGGTGAGCAGTTCTTC.